This entry features one T cell receptor (beta chain) sequence. Antigen specificity is unknown. The data belong to a study of T cell clones after liver transplantation. Using immunoSEQ multiplex PCR, the repertoire was profiled, and TCRdb retains in-frame clones only, with some absent. This table holds more than 95,000 clones, roughly four fifths found once. Study-wide results and caveats: In most of the 8 subjects, circulating graft-donor-reactive CD4 TCRbeta sequences fell significantly after transplant.

The sample here was CD4+ T cells from blood, taken around 4 years after liver transplant. This TCR was sampled from a human patient who received a liver transplant. Some T cells may be transferred from the graft donor.

Written as DNA, the CDR3 is TGTGCCAGCTCACCTAAGGAAGAGCAGTACTTC. It yields the protein CASSPKEEQYF. This chain uses TRBV18 with TRBJ2-7; D is undetermined. V lost 3 bases, J lost 7 bases, and 7 bases lay in between. This CDR3 is 11 amino acids long. Germline V gives CDR1 KGHSH, CDR2 LQKENI.